A single sample is the source of the 28 T cell receptor beta chains below, sequenced in a study of beta chain features in type 1 diabetes. Expressed TCRB transcripts got sequenced, as all isolated RNA was reverse transcribed. The data were produced by immunoSEQ multiplex PCR, yet TCRdb's version contains in-frame clones alone and is incomplete. The sample contains some 900,000 clones, around a sixth of which appear only once. Source material: naive CD4+ T cells from blood. The receptors originated from a woman aged 18-29 years in good health.

A word on this clone: The same CDR3 also results from other DNA sequences found in this sample. This chain connects TRBV7-9 to TRBJ2-7; TRBD1 agrees at 9 bases. From germline, CDR1 is SEHNR and CDR2 FQNEAQ (reference sequence). The CDR3 runs to 13 residues. The J segment lost 3 bases and the V segment lost 6 bases, leaving 3 bases of the junction unmatched. In DNA, the CDR3 is TGTGCCAGCAGTCGGGACAGGGACTACGAGCAGTACTTC. This translates into CASSRDRDYEQYF.

This clone turned up a few times. The chain couples TRBV27 to TRBJ2-2; TRBD1 aligns across 8 bases. V gave up 7 bases and J gave up 4 bases; unmatched junction bases: 5. Germline-derived CDR1 and CDR2 are MNHEY and SMNVEV (reference sequence). This CDR3 spans 14 amino acids. In DNA form, the CDR3 reads TGTGCCAGCAAGACAGGGGTACGCACCGGGGAGCTGTTTTTT. This gives the protein CASKTGVRTGELFF.

The chain links TRBV4-1 to TRBJ2-5, with a possible D match to TRBD1 (6 bases). Germline loops: CDR1 MGHRA, CDR2 YSYEKL. The ends were cut back, 1 base at V and 3 bases at J, with 15 bases in the middle. The CDR3 sequence is 16 residues long. The CDR3 DNA follows: TGCGCCAGCAGCCAAGGGGAAGCAGGGGCTGAAGAGACCCAGTACTTC. As protein: CASSQGEAGAEETQYF.

The chain has TRBV5-1 and TRBJ2-1; 8 bases map to TRBD2. The V gene end was trimmed by 4 bases and the J gene end by 4 bases; junction bases not matched to a gene: 10. This CDR3 is built from 16 residues. Germline CDR1 SGHRS, CDR2 YFSETQ. In nucleotides, the CDR3 is TGCGCCAGCAGCCTTACACCCGGGACTAGTTACAATGAGCAGTTCTTC. It translates to CASSLTPGTSYNEQFF.

The rearrangement uses TRBV11-2 and TRBJ2-3; D may be TRBD1 (6 bases). Germline CDR1 and CDR2: SGHAT and FQNNGV. The ends were cut back, 5 bases at V and 3 bases at J, with 9 bases in the middle. This CDR3 region has 13 residues. This chain's CDR3 is CASSNTGTDTQYF. CDR3 nucleotide sequence: TGTGCCAGCAGCAATACAGGGACAGATACGCAGTATTTT.

This clone was seen only a few times. The chain employs TRBV5-6 and TRBJ2-1; no definite D call. There are 16 residues in the CDR3. Germline V gene lookup returns CDR1 SGHDT and CDR2 YYEEEE. With 2 bases removed from V and 2 bases from J, the gap between germline ends came to 14 bases. The CDR3 here is CASSFRPTSPYNEQFF. CDR3 DNA sequence: TGTGCCAGCAGCTTTAGACCAACAAGCCCCTACAATGAGCAGTTCTTC.

Concerning this clone: The sample contains more than one DNA sequence encoding this CDR3. The chain joins TRBV20-1 to TRBJ2-1, with D unresolved. The CDR3 sequence is 10 residues long. V lost 3 bases and J 5 bases, leaving 2 bases between the germline ends. Germline V CDR1 and CDR2: DFQATT, SNEGSKA (reference sequence). The CDR3 DNA is TGCAGTGCTAGGGACAATGAGCAGTTCTTC. Amino acid sequence: CSARDNEQFF.

A few counts support this clone. CDR3 residues: CASSLGQDRLYTGELFF. Written as DNA, the CDR3 is TGTGCCAGCAGTTTAGGACAGGACAGGCTCTACACCGGGGAGCTGTTTTTT. The chain combines TRBV27 with TRBJ2-2; 7 nucleotides agree with TRBD1. Germline CDR1 MNHEY, CDR2 SMNVEV (reference sequence). The CDR3 is made up of 17 amino acids. V dropped 2 bases and J dropped 3; count of bases not matched to a gene: 9.

The chain links TRBV29-1 to TRBJ1-2; 9 bases are a match to TRBD1. The CDR3 has 13 residues. The germline V gene has CDR1 SQVTM and CDR2 ANQGSEA. Trimming cost V 2 bases and J 7 bases; bases outside gene matches: 5. CDR3 sequence: CSVELQGAGGYTF. The CDR3 region has the DNA TGCAGCGTTGAATTACAGGGGGCTGGTGGCTACACCTTC.

This clone was counted only a few times. The chain couples TRBV29-1 to TRBJ1-5; no clear D gene. Trimming pared 5 bases from V and 2 bases from J, leaving 10 bases between. This CDR3 has 13 amino acids. Germline V lookup: CDR1 SQVTM, CDR2 ANQGSEA. The CDR3 nucleotides are TGCAGCGTTATGAGCGAACGCAATCAGCCCCAGCATTTT. It encodes CSVMSERNQPQHF.

CDR3 region: CASSDGSGTGRNEQFF. The CDR3 bases are TGTGCCAGCAGCGATGGCTCCGGGACAGGCCGTAATGAGCAGTTCTTC. This chain joins TRBV7-3 and TRBJ2-1; 8 bases are shared with TRBD1. V trimming: 5 bases; J trimming: 7 bases; junction bases outside the gene matches: 13. This CDR3 spans 16 amino acids. CDR1 and CDR2 (germline): SGHTA, FQGTGA. The full variable domain, rest sourced from reference TRBV7-3 and TRBJ2-1, is GAGVSQTPSNKVTEKGKYVELRCDPISGHTALYWYRQSLGQGPEFLIYFQGTGAADDSGLPNDRFFAVRPEGSVSTLKIQRTERGDSAVYLCASSDGSGTGRNEQFFGPGTRLTVL.

This clone appeared a few times. V gene TRBV2 combines with J gene TRBJ2-5; tentatively, D is TRBD2 (7 bases). V dropped 3 bases and J dropped 1 base, with 12 bases sitting between them. The CDR3 runs 15 residues. Germline-derived CDR1 and CDR2 are SNHLY and FYNNEI. CDR3 loop: CASSDWGGGQETQYF. CDR3 nucleotide sequence: TGTGCCAGCAGTGATTGGGGGGGCGGCCAAGAGACCCAGTACTTC.

This clone has only a few counts. The chain has TRBV19 and TRBJ1-5; D possibly corresponds to TRBD1 (6 bases). The CDR3 runs 13 residues. Deletions cut 5 bases from V and 9 bases from J, with 14 bases between. CDR1 and CDR2 (germline): LNHDA, SQIVND (reference sequence). CDR3 loop: CASSQQGQGPQHF. CDR3 coding DNA: TGTGCCAGTAGTCAGCAGGGGCAGGGGCCCCAGCATTTT.

In its sample, this clone was seen a few times. V gene TRBV4-2 combines with J gene TRBJ2-1; 8 positions agree with TRBD2. This CDR3 region has 17 residues. Trimming removed 1 base from V and 1 base from J; junction bases left unmatched: 6. Per the germline V gene, CDR1 is LGHNA and CDR2 is YNFKEQ. The CDR3 DNA follows: TGTGCCAGCAGCCAAGGGACTAGCCATATGTCCTACAATGAGCAGTTCTTC. Protein: CASSQGTSHMSYNEQFF.

This clone was counted a few times. V is TRBV13 and J is TRBJ2-5, with 8 nucleotides matching TRBD2. The J call is doubtful: the DNA matches TRBJ2-7 better. The germline gives CDR1 PRHDT, CDR2 FYEKMQ (reference sequence). This CDR3 region has 15 residues. The CDR3 DNA sequence: TGTGCCAGCAGCTTTGTTCTAGCGGGTACCTACGAGCAGTACTTC. It yields the protein CASSFVLAGTYEQYF.

This clone was recorded a few times. One end of the junction varies from germline; a read error may be responsible. The rearrangement links TRBV2 to TRBJ2-7, with D perhaps TRBD1 (5 bases). CDR1 and CDR2 (germline): SNHLY, FYNNEI. There are 13 residues in the CDR3. CDR3 nucleotides: TGTGCCAGCAGTGAAGCGGCTATCACAGGTCCTCCTTTC. Protein sequence: CASSEAAITGPPF.

The chain employs TRBV9 and TRBJ2-2; weak D call: TRBD2 (5 bases). V lost 0 bases and J 2 bases, leaving 8 bases between the germline ends. CDR3 size: 15 residues. Germline CDR1 and CDR2: SGDLS and YYNGEE. The CDR3 coding sequence is TGTGCCAGCAGCGTAGGAGGGAAAAACACCGGGGAGCTGTTTTTT. This sequence encodes CASSVGGKNTGELFF. Together with reference TRBV9 and TRBJ2-2, the CDR3 gives the full variable domain: DSGVTQTPKHLITATGQRVTLRCSPRSGDLSVYWYQQSLDQGLQFLIQYYNGEERAKGNILERFSAQQFPDLHSELNLSSLELGDSALYFCASSVGGKNTGELFFGEGSRLTVL.

CDR3 sequence (DNA): TGTGCCAGCAGTCTAACACGCCGTGAGAGAAACATTCAGTACTTC. Translating gives CASSLTRRERNIQYF. The V gene is TRBV6-5, the J gene TRBJ2-4; no clear D. CDR3 length: 15 residues. V was cut by 5 bases and J by 6 bases, with 17 bases left in between. Germline CDR1 reads MNHEY; CDR2 reads SVGAGI.

Written as DNA, the CDR3 is TGCGCCAGCAGCTTGGGCCGGGACAGTTATGGCTACACCTTC. This encodes CASSLGRDSYGYTF. V is TRBV5-1 and J is TRBJ1-2, with TRBD1 matching 7 bases. Germline loops: CDR1 SGHRS, CDR2 YFSETQ. The CDR3 sequence is 14 residues long. Unmatched junction bases numbered 4, after V lost 0 bases and J lost 5 bases.

This clone was found a few times. This rearrangement joins TRBV5-1 to TRBJ2-3; D is unclear. Germline values: CDR1 SGHRS, CDR2 YFSETQ. The CDR3 totals 14 residues. The V gene lost 2 bases and the J gene lost 2 bases, with 9 bases spanning the gap. The CDR3 DNA is TGCGCCAGCAGCTTAGCCCGCTACACAGATACGCAGTATTTT. It is translated as CASSLARYTDTQYF.

This clone was found a few times. The rearrangement uses TRBV7-2 and TRBJ2-2; D not certain. Trimming stripped 5 bases from V and 7 bases from J, with 11 bases between. The CDR3 has 13 amino acids. Germline V gene lookup returns CDR1 SGHTA and CDR2 FQGNSA. The CDR3 DNA reads TGTGCCAGCAGCAAGATATCTGGCGGGGAGCTGTTTTTT. Its translation is CASSKISGGELFF.

This clone turned up a few times. V usage is TRBV11-1 and J usage is TRBJ2-7; a possible D gene is TRBD1 (6 bases). CDR3 size: 15 residues. The V gene lost 5 bases and the J gene lost 3 bases, with 17 bases spanning the gap. Looked up from germline, CDR1 is SGHAT and CDR2 is FQDESV (reference sequence). The CDR3 loop is CASSLRGDRNYEQYF. As DNA, the CDR3 is TGTGCCAGCAGCCTCCGGGGCGACAGGAACTACGAGCAGTACTTC.

The CDR3 loop is CASSFQNEQYF. DNA for the CDR3: TGTGCCAGCAGCTTCCAGAACGAGCAGTACTTC. The chain links TRBV7-9 to TRBJ2-7; D unclear. CDR3 length: 11 residues. The ends were cut back, 3 bases at V and 5 bases at J, with 5 bases in the middle. Per the germline V gene, CDR1 is SEHNR and CDR2 is FQNEAQ (reference sequence).

This clone has just a few counts. The rearrangement joins TRBV28 to TRBJ1-3; D not resolved. Trimming left V 8 bases short and J 0 bases short, with 14 bases between. CDR3 length: 15 residues. Germline CDR1 and CDR2: MDHEN and SYDVKM. For the CDR3, the DNA is TGTGCCAGCCTTTCCCCGCTGGGCTCTGGAAACACCATATATTTT. Its protein is CASLSPLGSGNTIYF.

The chain combines TRBV5-4 with TRBJ2-7, with D possibly matching TRBD2 (5 bases). CDR1 SGHNT and CDR2 YYREEE come from the germline V gene (reference sequence). CDR3 length: 13 amino acids. Trimming took 4 bases from V and 3 from J, leaving 11 bases between them. CDR3 in amino acids: CASSQQGSYEQYF. The CDR3 nucleotides read TGTGCCAGCAGCCAACAAGGGAGCTACGAGCAGTACTTC.

This clone has at least ten counts. V usage is TRBV7-9 and J usage is TRBJ2-6, with no clear D. The ends were cut back, 8 bases at V and 0 bases at J, with 5 bases in the middle. CDR1 SEHNR and CDR2 FQNEAQ come from the germline V gene (reference sequence). This CDR3 is 13 amino acids long. The CDR3 reads CASLSSGANVLTF. The CDR3, as DNA: TGTGCCAGCCTGAGCTCTGGGGCCAACGTCCTGACTTTC.

The chain recombines TRBV7-2 with TRBJ2-2; 9 nucleotides align to TRBD2. The CDR3 length is 16 residues. The germline V gene has CDR1 SGHTA and CDR2 FQGNSA. V lost 3 bases, J lost 2 bases, and 4 bases stayed unmatched. The CDR3 coding sequence is TGTGCCAGCAGCTTTAGGACTAGCGTAAACACCGGGGAGCTGTTTTTT. Translation: CASSFRTSVNTGELFF.

The rearrangement joins TRBV5-4 to TRBJ2-3; perhaps TRBD1 as D (5 bases). The V and J ends lost 4 bases and 0 bases respectively, with 12 bases between them. The CDR3 loop spans 15 amino acids. Per germline, CDR1 SGHNT and CDR2 YYREEE (reference sequence). CDR3 nucleotide sequence: TGTGCCAGCAGCCTCGACAGAGCTAGCACAGATACGCAGTATTTT. Its protein product is CASSLDRASTDTQYF.